The T cell receptor (beta chain) described here comes from a study of neurological immune-mediated disorders. Per the germline V gene, CDR1 is SNHLY and CDR2 is FYNNEI. This CDR3 has 14 amino acids. The sample holds a few counts of this clonotype. Its antigen is as yet unknown. Study-level points and caveats: In HTLV-1-associated myelopathy, TCR clonal expansion was greatest, and in multiple sclerosis it was least, below healthy controls.

Synthesis of cDNA used 5'RACE (with 10-nucleotide random UMIs). A single record per CDR3 protein comes from TCRdb applying MiXCR to the 5' RACE reads. The repertoire has about 80,000 distinct CDR3 sequences, 5.5% to 6.5% of them found once; the top ten carry 7.9%. Time point meaning: longitudinal time-point 2. The unsorted libraries originated from 2 million PBMCs kept at -80 C. V usage is TRBV2 and J usage is TRBJ2-7; D might be TRBD2 (7 bases). This sequence originates from a woman aged 55-75 years with multiple sclerosis. The source material was PBMCs. Here the CDR3 reads CSSSRGAGTNEQYF. CDR3 bases: TGTTCCTCAAGCAGGGGAGCGGGGACGAACGAGCAGTACTTC.